A single T cell receptor beta chain is shown here with its context. This study enrolled people aged roughly 18 to 89 from about two dozen US geographic areas. In the original analysis: Reference gene primers were amplified, and this amplification served to estimate nucleated cell counts. Some clones are missing from TCRdb's copy, which holds only in-frame ones; the method was immunoSEQ multiplex PCR. V and J calls and clone size are those listed in that table; D and trimming were worked out from the DNA. This sample yields 430,000 or so clones, of which around nine tenths are seen a single time; 1.8% belongs to the top ten. The CDR3 consists of 16 residues. The germline V gene has CDR1 KGHSH and CDR2 LQKENI. Trimming pared 3 bases from V and 5 bases from J, leaving 19 bases between. The data originate from a study of blood T cell repertoires in COVID-19.

Sequenced input: PBMCs or T cells enriched from blood (not recorded which). The V and J genes are TRBV18 and TRBJ1-1, with D possibly being TRBD1 (6 bases). The clonotype comes from a woman between 40 and 55 years old who had recovered from COVID-19. CDR3 sequence: CASSPNIDRYETEAFF. The CDR3 coding sequence is TGTGCCAGCTCACCTAACATTGACAGGTACGAAACTGAAGCTTTCTTT.